The 17 T cell receptor beta chains below come from one sample, sequenced in a study of control samples from healthy donors and cancer patients. This table comes from immunoSEQ multiplex PCR, and its TCRdb copy is limited to in-frame clones, with some not included. Of 180,000 or so clones detected, 75% to 95% appear once; the ten largest clones hold about 1.4%. Source material: blood. Source of these receptors: a young woman in good health.

The chain carries TRBV19 and TRBJ1-3, with 8 bases that match TRBD1. This CDR3 spans 16 amino acids. Trimming cost V 3 bases and J 0 bases; bases outside gene matches: 4. Germline V gene data show CDR1 as LNHDA and CDR2 as SQIVND (reference sequence). CDR3 in DNA: TGTGCCAGTAGTATCCCAGGGGGCGCCTCTGGAAACACCATATATTTT. It specifies CASSIPGGASGNTIYF.

Notes on this clone: The sample holds other DNA sequences that translate to the same CDR3. The chain employs TRBV7-9 and TRBJ2-2; weak D call: TRBD2 (5 bases). The CDR3 is 14 residues long. Germline V gene sequence: CDR1 SEHNR, CDR2 FQNEAQ (reference sequence). V dropped 2 bases and J dropped 3 bases, with 7 bases sitting between them. This chain's CDR3 is CASSLRTDTGELFF. In nucleotides, the CDR3 is TGTGCCAGCAGCTTACGGACTGACACCGGGGAGCTGTTTTTT. The full variable domain, rest sourced from reference TRBV7-9 and TRBJ2-2, is DTGVSQNPRHKITKRGQNVTFRCDPISEHNRLYWYRQTLGQGPEFLTYFQNEAQLEKSRLLSDRFSAERPKGSFSTLEIQRTEQGDSAMYLCASSLRTDTGELFFGEGSRLTVL.

The CDR3 reads CASSRGDTSGANVLTF. In nucleotides, the CDR3 is TGTGCCAGCAGTAGGGGCGACACCTCTGGGGCCAACGTCCTGACTTTC. This chain joins TRBV2 and TRBJ2-6, with D perhaps TRBD1 (5 bases). Trimming shortened V by 5 bases and J by 0 bases, and 11 bases separated the two germline ends. The V gene's germline CDR1 is SNHLY and CDR2 FYNNEI. This CDR3 is 16 amino acids long.

This chain uses TRBV18 with TRBJ1-1; no clear D gene. The ends were cut back, 0 bases at V and 4 bases at J, with 6 bases in the middle. The CDR3 length is 13 residues. The germline V gene has CDR1 KGHSH and CDR2 LQKENI. This CDR3 reads CASSPPPGTEAFF. Written as DNA, the CDR3 is TGTGCCAGCTCACCACCGCCAGGCACTGAAGCTTTCTTT.

V usage is TRBV4-1 and J usage is TRBJ1-6, with D possibly TRBD1 on 5 matching bases. The CDR3 runs to 16 residues. The ends were cut back, 1 base at V and 0 bases at J, with 7 bases in the middle. Per germline, CDR1 MGHRA and CDR2 YSYEKL. The CDR3 bases are TGCGCCAGCAGCCAAGGACAGAGCTCCTATAATTCACCCCTCCACTTT. Encoded protein: CASSQGQSSYNSPLHF.

The genes are TRBV20-1 and TRBJ1-2; 8 bases align to TRBD1. Germline V CDR1 and CDR2: DFQATT, SNEGSKA (reference sequence). J was trimmed by 5 bases and V by 4 bases; bases with no gene match: 0. The CDR3 has 11 residues. The CDR3 coding sequence is TGCAGTGCTAACAGGGGGTATGGCTACACCTTC. Translation: CSANRGYGYTF.

This chain links TRBV19 with TRBJ2-1; 7 nucleotides match TRBD2. This CDR3 is 15 amino acids long. Per germline, CDR1 LNHDA and CDR2 SQIVND (reference sequence). Trimming cost V 5 bases and J 4 bases; bases outside gene matches: 8. The CDR3 loop is CASSPGRLVYNEQFF. Written as DNA, the CDR3 is TGTGCCAGTAGTCCCGGGAGGCTGGTTTACAATGAGCAGTTCTTC.

CDR3 region: CASSGQANTEAFF. DNA of the CDR3: TGTGCCAGCAGCGGACAGGCGAACACTGAAGCTTTCTTT. The chain recombines TRBV3-1 (or the pseudogene TRBV3-2) with TRBJ1-1, with 7 bases fitting TRBD1. The germline gives CDR1 LGHDT, CDR2 YNNKEL (reference sequence). This CDR3 is built from 13 residues. Unmatched junction bases numbered 1, after V lost 5 bases and J lost 1 base.

CDR3 protein: CASSLAGVNYEQYF. CDR3 DNA sequence: TGTGCCAGCAGCTTAGCCGGGGTAAACTACGAGCAGTACTTC. The chain carries TRBV7-9 and TRBJ2-7; D is possibly TRBD2 (5 bases). In germline, CDR1 is SEHNR, CDR2 FQNEAQ (reference sequence). V was shortened by 0 bases and J by 3 bases, with 9 bases between the two germline ends. This CDR3 comprises 14 residues. Variable domain in full (rest from reference TRBV7-9 and TRBJ2-7): DTGVSQNPRHKITKRGQNVTFRCDPISEHNRLYWYRQTLGQGPEFLTYFQNEAQLEKSRLLSDRFSAERPKGSFSTLEIQRTEQGDSAMYLCASSLAGVNYEQYFGPGTRLTVT.

V usage is TRBV11-2 and J usage is TRBJ2-1; D is perhaps TRBD2 (6 bases). V lost 6 bases and J 0 bases, leaving 12 bases between the germline ends. CDR1 is SGHAT and CDR2 is FQNNGV in the germline V gene. The CDR3 consists of 15 residues. The CDR3 region has the DNA TGTGCCAGCAGTTCTAGCGTGAGCTCCTACAATGAGCAGTTCTTC. Its protein product is CASSSSVSSYNEQFF.

About this clone: Other DNA sequences of this sample code for an identical CDR3. The gene calls are TRBV27 and TRBJ1-2; 7 bases fit TRBD1. The CDR3 is made up of 15 amino acids. Germline lookup yields CDR1 MNHEY and CDR2 SMNVEV (reference sequence). J gave up 0 bases and V 0 bases, and 1 base lay outside the gene matches. The CDR3 sequence: CASSLSTGTNYGYTF. CDR3 nucleotide sequence: TGTGCCAGCAGTTTATCGACAGGGACTAACTATGGCTACACCTTC.

V is TRBV18 and J is TRBJ1-1, with D perhaps matching TRBD1 (6 bases). The CDR3 totals 12 residues. V was shortened by 4 bases and J by 6 bases, with 9 bases between the two germline ends. Germline CDR1 reads KGHSH; CDR2 reads LQKENI. CDR3 amino acids: CASSRGAAEAFF. For the CDR3, the DNA is TGTGCCAGCTCACGGGGGGCCGCTGAAGCTTTCTTT.

The chain carries TRBV2 and TRBJ1-1, with D unresolved. The CDR3 contains 13 residues. Trimming stripped 1 base from V and 4 bases from J, with 7 bases between. Per germline, CDR1 SNHLY and CDR2 FYNNEI. CDR3 sequence: CASSEGDGTEAFF. In DNA, the CDR3 is TGTGCCAGCAGTGAAGGGGATGGCACTGAAGCTTTCTTT.

The V call is TRBV6-2 or TRBV6-3, the J call TRBJ2-6, with no clear D. In germline, CDR1 is MNHEY, CDR2 SVGEGT. V lost 2 bases to trimming and J lost 0 bases, with 8 bases between them. There are 16 residues in the CDR3. DNA for the CDR3: TGTGCCAGCAGTTACGTCTCCGCCTCTGGGGCCAACGTCCTGACTTTC. Its translation: CASSYVSASGANVLTF.

This clone was seen just once. DNA for the CDR3: TGTGCCAGCAGTTACGGGACAGGGCAAGGAAACACCATATATTTT. Its protein is CASSYGTGQGNTIYF. The chain links TRBV6-5 to TRBJ1-3, with 9 positions matching TRBD1. Germline V CDR1 and CDR2: MNHEY, SVGAGI. V lost 2 bases, J lost 4 bases, and 3 bases stayed unmatched. The CDR3 length is 15 residues.

As DNA, the CDR3 is TGTGCCACCAGCAGAGGGGGGGAGGGTTTCTACGAGCAGTACTTC. This codes for CATSRGGEGFYEQYF. V is TRBV15 and J is TRBJ2-7, with 7 bases that match TRBD2. The length of the CDR3 is 15 residues. CDR1 is LNHNV, CDR2 YYDKDF, per germline (reference sequence). V was clipped by 1 base and J by 3 bases; unmatched bases: 6.

Worth noting for this clone: The sample contains more than one DNA sequence encoding this CDR3. The chain links TRBV6-5 to TRBJ1-2; D is perhaps TRBD1 (5 bases). V shed 5 bases and J shed 5 bases, with 6 bases lying between them. The germline gives CDR1 MNHEY, CDR2 SVGAGI. This CDR3 spans 11 amino acids. The CDR3 DNA follows: TGTGCCAGCAGTCCAGGGTATGGCTACACCTTC. It codes for CASSPGYGYTF.